Listed below are T cell receptor beta chains from one sample, sequenced in a study of blood T cell repertoires in COVID-19. Assay: immunoSEQ multiplex PCR; the TCRdb copy retains only in-frame clones and omits some. The sample has roughly 76,000 clones; roughly 80% are singletons. The sequencing input was peripheral blood. Receptors originate from a woman aged 65 to 85 with acute or convalescent COVID-19. Each CDR3 is given with its conserved first and last residue. A D gene is named only where the DNA matches it firmly. Some rows mark clone size as missing; the rest say once, few, many or name a class of expanded clone.

j_call	d_call	v_call	clone_size	cdr3_nt	cdr3_aa
TRBJ1-4	.	TRBV5-6	.	TGTGCCAGCAGCTTTTTAACGGAGGACAGATATGAAAAACTGTTTTTT	CASSFLTEDRYEKLFF
TRBJ2-1	TRBD2	TRBV7-2	.	TGTGCCAGCAGCTCCAGAGCGGGAGGGCGGAATGAGCAGTTCTTC	CASSSRAGGRNEQFF
TRBJ2-5	.	TRBV9	once	TGTGCCAGCAGCCCCACTAGTTCCCCTGAGACCCAGTACTTC	CASSPTSSPETQYF
TRBJ1-6	.	TRBV6-1	few	TGTGCCAGCAGTGAACAGAACAGGGCTTCACCCCTCCACTTT	CASSEQNRASPLHF
TRBJ1-1	TRBD1	TRBV30	.	TGTGCCTGGAGTGTTAACAGGGGTACTGAAGCTTTCTTT	CAWSVNRGTEAFF
TRBJ2-2	TRBD1	TRBV5-6	.	TGTGCCAGCAGCTTGGACAGGGGCGGCACCGGGGAGCTGTTTTTT	CASSLDRGGTGELFF
TRBJ2-5	.	TRBV7-3	.	TGTGCCAGCAGCTTAAATCCACACGGGGGAGAGACCCAGTACTTC	CASSLNPHGGETQYF
TRBJ2-5	TRBD2	TRBV5-4	.	TGTGCCAGCAGCTCAAGTACTAGCGGGAGACGAATCGGGACCCAGTACTTC	CASSSSTSGRRIGTQYF
TRBJ1-1	.	TRBV7-8	.	TGTGCCAGCAGCCTCCAATCGGAGTGGGACACTGAAGCTTTCTTT	CASSLQSEWDTEAFF
TRBJ1-6	.	TRBV2	.	TGTGCCAGCAGTAGGGGAGGGAAGGATTCACCCCTCCACTTT	CASSRGGKDSPLHF
TRBJ2-1	.	TRBV29-1	.	TGCAGCGTTGTTGAAATCAGGGGTGGGGAGCAGTTCTTC	CSVVEIRGGEQFF
TRBJ2-4	TRBD2	TRBV27	.	TGTGCCAGCAAAGGACTAGCGGGAGGGCATTTGGCCAAAAACATTCAGTACTTC	CASKGLAGGHLAKNIQYF
TRBJ2-5	.	TRBV7-2	.	TGTGCCAGCAGCTTAGAGGCAGGGGATTGGGAGACCCAGTACTTC	CASSLEAGDWETQYF
TRBJ1-4	TRBD1	TRBV29-1	.	TGCAGCGTTAAAGACAGGGGGCGAGGTAATGAAAAACTGTTTTTT	CSVKDRGRGNEKLFF
TRBJ1-1	.	TRBV27	.	TGTGCCTCCTGGGCCAGGAATAAGAACACTGAAGCTTTCTTT	CASWARNKNTEAFF
TRBJ1-4	.	TRBV5-8	few	TGTGCCAGCAGCTCCACGAAACAGGGCCGGGGGTTTTTT	CASSSTKQGRGFF
TRBJ2-7	.	TRBV5-1	.	TGCGCCAGCAGCTACGGACTGTACTCCTACGAGCAGTACTTC	CASSYGLYSYEQYF
TRBJ2-3	TRBD2	TRBV7-3	once	TGTGCCAGCAGCTCCCCAGCGGGAGGGTTAGATACGCAGTATTTT	CASSSPAGGLDTQYF
TRBJ2-1	TRBD1	TRBV2	.	TGTGCCAGCAGCCTTATCAGGGGGATAGGGACCTACAATGAGCAGTTCTTC	CASSLIRGIGTYNEQFF
TRBJ1-1	.	TRBV21-1	few	TGTGCCAGCACCCTGATACGTGGAGAAACTGAAGCTTTCTTT	CASTLIRGETEAFF
TRBJ2-3	TRBD2	TRBV9	.	TGTGCCAGCAGCGCACTAGCGGGAGTCGGCACAGATACGCAGTATTTT	CASSALAGVGTDTQYF
TRBJ2-1	TRBD2	TRBV18	.	TGTGCCAGCTCACCACCGTCAACTAGCGGGAATGAGCAGTTCTTC	CASSPPSTSGNEQFF
TRBJ2-7	TRBD2	TRBV2	.	TGTGCCAGCAGTGGGTCTAGCGGGAGGCCATCGGGGCAGTACTTC	CASSGSSGRPSGQYF
TRBJ2-1	.	TRBV3-1/TRBV3-2	few	TGTGCCAGCAGCCAAGATGGGCCCACGGGGGAGCAGTTCTTC	CASSQDGPTGEQFF
TRBJ2-1	.	TRBV4-1	.	TGCGCCAGCAGCCAATCAGGGAACCCATACAATGAGCAGTTCTTC	CASSQSGNPYNEQFF
TRBJ1-5	.	TRBV7-2	.	TGTGCCAGCAGCCCAAGAAGCGACAGTAATCAGCCCCAGCATTTT	CASSPRSDSNQPQHF
TRBJ2-5	.	TRBV19	few	TGTGCCGCCGGGTCGTTTGAGACCCAGTACTTC	CAAGSFETQYF
TRBJ2-7	TRBD1	TRBV6-5	.	TGTGCCAGCACCGATACAGGGGGCGGCTACGAGCAGTACTTC	CASTDTGGGYEQYF
TRBJ1-2	TRBD1	TRBV5-6	.	TGTGCCAGCAGCTCCGTAGGACAGGGGTACGGGTACACCTTC	CASSSVGQGYGYTF
TRBJ1-6	TRBD1	TRBV18	.	TGTGCCAGCTCACCCGGGACAGGGACGTATTCACCCCTCCACTTT	CASSPGTGTYSPLHF
TRBJ1-5	.	TRBV5-8	.	TGTGCCAGCAGCTCGGCGGAGCAGCCCCAGCATTTT	CASSSAEQPQHF
TRBJ1-2	TRBD1	TRBV6-4	few	TGTGCCAGCAGTGACACAGGACAGGCCCTGTATGGCTACACCTTC	CASSDTGQALYGYTF
TRBJ2-2	TRBD2	TRBV5-1	.	TGCGCCAGCAGCTTACCCGGGACTAGCGGGCCGAGCACCGGGGAGCTGTTTTTT	CASSLPGTSGPSTGELFF
TRBJ2-1	.	TRBV19	.	TGTGCCAGTAGGAGAGACAGGAGCTCCTACAATGAGCAGTTCTTC	CASRRDRSSYNEQFF
TRBJ2-5	.	TRBV30	once	TGTGCCTACCACACCGGGAGCGAGGAGGGGACCCAGTACTTC	CAYHTGSEEGTQYF
TRBJ1-1	.	TRBV11-2	.	TGTGCCAGCAGTAAAATGGGGGGGCGCGGCACTGAAGCTTTCTTT	CASSKMGGRGTEAFF
TRBJ1-2	.	TRBV5-1	.	TGCGCCAGCAAGCCTATGAGCCGACAAATCGACTATGGCTACACCTTC	CASKPMSRQIDYGYTF
TRBJ1-5	.	TRBV2	.	TGTGCCAGCAGTGTCTCAGTGGGCAATCAGCCCCAGCATTTT	CASSVSVGNQPQHF
TRBJ2-1	TRBD2	TRBV2	.	TGTGCCAGCAGTGAATTTGGGACTAGCGGGATCAGCGGGAGGTTCTTC	CASSEFGTSGISGRFF
TRBJ1-6	.	TRBV6-1	.	TGTGCCAGCAGTGACCCGGGGCAGGGAGGGAGACCCCTCCACTTT	CASSDPGQGGRPLHF
TRBJ2-1	TRBD2	TRBV10-2	.	TGCGCCAGCAGCGGACTAGCGGGGTCCTACAATGAGCAGTTCTTC	CASSGLAGSYNEQFF